This T cell receptor beta chain was sequenced during a study of T cell repertoires in cytomegalovirus infection (dated by TCRdb to the late 2010s). With regard to the full study: Because public TCR beta signatures pointed to carriage of CMV infection together with the matching HLA type, the HLA type of each donor mattered for the analysis. Overall results and qualifications from the work: Carriers of CMV infection plus the relevant HLA type were discriminated by the cumulative frequency of public TCR beta family members in the study cohort and in an independent roughly 320-donor cohort. The ex vivo response was dominated by HLA-C-restricted CMV-specific TCR beta clonotypes, which also provided the single most frequent clonotype in two of eight donors.

Instrument used: Illumina HiSeq 1500. The public reads were run again by TCRdb, first through fastp at Q25 and then through MiXCR, and only productive beta chains were kept. Rows merge per CDR3 protein into single entries with the most common DNA and genes. A total of about 260,000 distinct CDR3 sequences appear in this sample, approximately 8.3% of them only once. The ten largest account for less than 15% of the sample. A few counts support this clonotype. Its recognized antigen is unknown. Within one base of it there is no much larger clone, and no base qualities were kept. The CDR3, from cysteine to phenylalanine, totals 14 residues. Just the 42-base CDR3 DNA is kept, in frame starting at base 1. The V end gives up 8 bases and the J end 9 bases, leaving 14 bases in the junction not matched to a gene.

The clonotype originates from a human donor in good health (CMV status not recorded). Some clones in this sample may be carry-over from other donors' samples. The sequenced sample consisted of PBMCs. This sequence uses TRBV12-3 or TRBV12-4 and TRBJ2-5; TRBD2 matches 8 bases in the middle. Read as DNA, the sequence is TGTGCCAGCCGAGCCCTTAGCGGGGCGGGCCCCCAGTACTTC. This encodes CASRALSGAGPQYF.